The clone carrying this T cell receptor beta chain has at least ten counts. What it recognizes is unknown. This entry comes from a study of T cells in Graves' hyperthyroidism and ophthalmopathy. General study findings and limits: A median around 6.4 months before onset, the model predicted ophthalmopathy.

Germline loops: CDR1 MDHEN, CDR2 SYDVKM. With 6 bases removed from V and 2 bases from J, the gap between germline ends came to 17 bases. The CDR3 runs 16 residues. Researchers took RNA transcripts and amplified the TCR beta CDR3 regions from them. A first-round RT-PCR of the TCR CDR3 used the HTBI primer set. TCRdb itself ran the multiplex PCR reads through MiXCR, one entry per CDR3 protein. The sample carries approximately 700,000 distinct CDR3 sequences, less than 20% recorded once. In patients aged 18 to 65, hyperthyroidism was newly diagnosed, with duration under 2 months. Pregnant or lactating patients were excluded, as were those with uncontrolled infection or other autoimmune disease.

Sequenced material: blood. The chain joins TRBV28 to TRBJ2-1; maybe TRBD2 (7 bases). The clonotype originates from a young man with Graves' hyperthyroidism. The CDR3 region is CASRVRGRAAYNEQFF. The CDR3 region has the DNA TGTGCCAGCAGGGTGAGGGGGAGGGCCGCCTACAATGAGCAGTTCTTC.